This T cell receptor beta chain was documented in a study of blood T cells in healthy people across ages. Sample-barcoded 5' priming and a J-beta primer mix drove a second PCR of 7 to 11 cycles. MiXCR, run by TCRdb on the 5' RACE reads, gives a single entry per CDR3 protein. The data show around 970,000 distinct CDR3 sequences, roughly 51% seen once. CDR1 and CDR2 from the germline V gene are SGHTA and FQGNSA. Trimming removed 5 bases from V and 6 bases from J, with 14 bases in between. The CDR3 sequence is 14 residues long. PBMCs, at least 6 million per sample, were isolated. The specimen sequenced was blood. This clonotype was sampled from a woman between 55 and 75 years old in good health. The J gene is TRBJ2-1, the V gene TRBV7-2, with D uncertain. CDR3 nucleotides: TGTGCCAGCAGCGACGACCGACTGCGCAATGAGCAGTTCTTC. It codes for CASSDDRLRNEQFF.